The rows below give T cell receptor beta chains drawn from one sample of a study of blood T cells in healthy people across ages. TCRdb fed the 5' RACE reads into MiXCR, producing one record per CDR3 protein. The sample has 1.5 million to 1.9 million distinct CDR3 sequences; approximately 43% are singletons. Source material: blood. The source is a woman under 30 in good health. CDR3s include the opening cysteine and the closing phenylalanine or tryptophan. A D gene is named only where the DNA matches it firmly. Expanded clones are given a class, and other clones once, few, many or no size at all.

v_gene: TRBV5-5; abundance: -; d_gene: -; j_gene: TRBJ2-3; CDR3nt: TGTGCCAGCAGCTTGGATTCCCGGTCAGATACGCAGTATTTT; CDR3aa: CASSLDSRSDTQYF
v_gene: TRBV20-1; abundance: -; d_gene: -; j_gene: TRBJ2-3; CDR3nt: TGCAGTGCTAGCGGGGTGCCTTTCACAGATACGCAGTATTTT; CDR3aa: CSASGVPFTDTQYF
v_gene: TRBV20-1; abundance: -; d_gene: -; j_gene: TRBJ1-1; CDR3nt: TGCAGTGCTTGGATGGGCCGGTTGGACACTGAAGCTTTCTTT; CDR3aa: CSAWMGRLDTEAFF
v_gene: TRBV20-1; abundance: few; d_gene: -; j_gene: TRBJ2-1; CDR3nt: TGCAGTGCTCCGACTCCTAGCTCCTACAATGAGCAGTTCTTC; CDR3aa: CSAPTPSSYNEQFF
v_gene: TRBV6-2/TRBV6-3; abundance: -; d_gene: -; j_gene: TRBJ2-3; CDR3nt: TGTGCCAGCACCCCGAGGGGGACTGGCGTCCATACGCAGTATTTT; CDR3aa: CASTPRGTGVHTQYF
v_gene: TRBV29-1; abundance: many; d_gene: TRBD2; j_gene: TRBJ2-1; CDR3nt: TGCAGCGTGGGGGTAATAGCGGGAGACAATGAGCAGTTCTTC; CDR3aa: CSVGVIAGDNEQFF
v_gene: TRBV15; abundance: -; d_gene: -; j_gene: TRBJ2-7; CDR3nt: TGTGCCACCAGCAGTGGGATAGGGCTTGGCTACGAGCAGTACTTC; CDR3aa: CATSSGIGLGYEQYF
v_gene: TRBV18; abundance: -; d_gene: -; j_gene: TRBJ2-1; CDR3nt: TGTGCCAGCTCACCAGCTATTTGGGGATCCAATGAGCAGTTCTTC; CDR3aa: CASSPAIWGSNEQFF
v_gene: TRBV10-3; abundance: few; d_gene: -; j_gene: TRBJ1-1; CDR3nt: TGTGCCATTAGACAGTCTGGGAACACTGAAGCTTTCTTT; CDR3aa: CAIRQSGNTEAFF
v_gene: TRBV18; abundance: once; d_gene: -; j_gene: TRBJ1-2; CDR3nt: TGTGCCAGCTCAGTAACTTTTGGGGAGTACGGCTACACCTTC; CDR3aa: CASSVTFGEYGYTF
v_gene: TRBV29-1; abundance: -; d_gene: -; j_gene: TRBJ2-3; CDR3nt: TGCAGCGTTGGCAACAGGCTGATCCCAGATACGCAGTATTTT; CDR3aa: CSVGNRLIPDTQYF
v_gene: TRBV7-3; abundance: once; d_gene: TRBD2; j_gene: TRBJ2-1; CDR3nt: TGTGCCAGCAGCTTCACTAGCGGGAGTATTAATGAGCAGTTCTTC; CDR3aa: CASSFTSGSINEQFF
v_gene: TRBV5-1; abundance: -; d_gene: -; j_gene: TRBJ1-4; CDR3nt: TGCGCCAGCAGCTTGAAGGGGAGATCGAACGAAGCAACTAATGAAAAACTGTTTTTT; CDR3aa: CASSLKGRSNEATNEKLFF
v_gene: TRBV12-3/TRBV12-4; abundance: few; d_gene: -; j_gene: TRBJ1-2; CDR3nt: TGTGCCAGCAGTTTAGGGGGCGCCTATGATGGCTACACCTTC; CDR3aa: CASSLGGAYDGYTF
v_gene: TRBV7-9; abundance: -; d_gene: -; j_gene: TRBJ2-7; CDR3nt: TGTGCCAGCAGCGTGACCGGCCGGGGCTACGAGCAGTACTTC; CDR3aa: CASSVTGRGYEQYF
v_gene: TRBV7-9; abundance: few; d_gene: TRBD1; j_gene: TRBJ1-2; CDR3nt: TGTGCCAGCAGCCTAGGGACAGGGGGTTTCTATGGCTACACCTTC; CDR3aa: CASSLGTGGFYGYTF
v_gene: TRBV2; abundance: -; d_gene: -; j_gene: TRBJ2-3; CDR3nt: TGTGCCAGCAGTGGGCGCCAGGGAGATACGCAGTATTTT; CDR3aa: CASSGRQGDTQYF
v_gene: TRBV20-1; abundance: few; d_gene: -; j_gene: TRBJ2-3; CDR3nt: TGCAGTGCTAGAGGGTTTAGACTAGAGAGCACAGATACGCAGTATTTT; CDR3aa: CSARGFRLESTDTQYF
v_gene: TRBV10-3; abundance: -; d_gene: -; j_gene: TRBJ2-1; CDR3nt: TGTGCCACCGATGACTTGTGGACTACGATATACAATGAGCAGTTCTTC; CDR3aa: CATDDLWTTIYNEQFF
v_gene: TRBV7-2; abundance: few; d_gene: -; j_gene: TRBJ1-1; CDR3nt: TGTGCCAGCAGCCTAACCAGGGGTTGGGCTGAAGCTTTCTTT; CDR3aa: CASSLTRGWAEAFF
v_gene: TRBV7-9; abundance: few; d_gene: TRBD2; j_gene: TRBJ2-7; CDR3nt: TGTGCCAGCAGCTTAAGAGGTGGGAGGGACGAGCAGTACTTC; CDR3aa: CASSLRGGRDEQYF
v_gene: TRBV12-3/TRBV12-4; abundance: -; d_gene: -; j_gene: TRBJ2-3; CDR3nt: TGTGCCAGCAGCTCAACTCCTCTAGCTCCATACGCGTATTTT; CDR3aa: CASSSTPLAPYAYF
v_gene: TRBV5-1; abundance: few; d_gene: -; j_gene: TRBJ1-1; CDR3nt: TGCGCCAGCAGCTTGGGACCACGTAGAAGCGATTGGGCTTTCTTT; CDR3aa: CASSLGPRRSDWAFF
v_gene: TRBV7-6; abundance: -; d_gene: TRBD2; j_gene: TRBJ2-3; CDR3nt: TGTGCCAGCAGCTTAGGGAGGACTAGCGTAGATACGCAGTATTTT; CDR3aa: CASSLGRTSVDTQYF
v_gene: TRBV30; abundance: -; d_gene: -; j_gene: TRBJ1-6; CDR3nt: TGTGCCTGGCGAGTCACCTATAATTCACCCCTCCACTTT; CDR3aa: CAWRVTYNSPLHF
v_gene: TRBV20-1; abundance: -; d_gene: -; j_gene: TRBJ1-2; CDR3nt: TGCAGTGCTAGACCTAACACGGAGACGGTCGGCTACACCTTC; CDR3aa: CSARPNTETVGYTF
v_gene: TRBV20-1; abundance: -; d_gene: TRBD2; j_gene: TRBJ2-2; CDR3nt: TGCAGTGCTAGAGAAGGGCGGGGGGCGACGTCCGGGGAGCTGTTTTTT; CDR3aa: CSAREGRGATSGELFF
v_gene: TRBV9; abundance: few; d_gene: -; j_gene: TRBJ2-1; CDR3nt: TGTGCCAGCAGCGACCGGGGTACTTACAATGAGCAGTTCTTC; CDR3aa: CASSDRGTYNEQFF
v_gene: TRBV25-1; abundance: -; d_gene: TRBD2; j_gene: TRBJ2-5; CDR3nt: TGTGCCAGCAGTGAACCCTCTAGCGGGACCCAGTACTTC; CDR3aa: CASSEPSSGTQYF
v_gene: TRBV20-1; abundance: -; d_gene: -; j_gene: TRBJ2-3; CDR3nt: TGCAGTGCTATGGGGGTCCAGGGCAGCACAGATACGCAGTATTTT; CDR3aa: CSAMGVQGSTDTQYF
v_gene: TRBV5-6; abundance: -; d_gene: -; j_gene: TRBJ2-7; CDR3nt: TGTGCCAGCAGCTTGGTGGTAGGGATGGACTACGAGCAGTACTTC; CDR3aa: CASSLVVGMDYEQYF
v_gene: TRBV4-3; abundance: many; d_gene: -; j_gene: TRBJ2-7; CDR3nt: TGCGCCAGCAGCCAAGATCGAGGGACCTACGAGCAGTACTTC; CDR3aa: CASSQDRGTYEQYF
v_gene: TRBV6-6; abundance: -; d_gene: TRBD1; j_gene: TRBJ2-7; CDR3nt: TGTGCCAGCAGTTACTTCCCCGGGACAGGGACCGACGAGCAGTACTTC; CDR3aa: CASSYFPGTGTDEQYF
v_gene: TRBV7-9; abundance: -; d_gene: TRBD2; j_gene: TRBJ2-7; CDR3nt: TGTGCCAGCAGCCCGACTAGCGGGATCTACGAGCAGTACTTC; CDR3aa: CASSPTSGIYEQYF
v_gene: TRBV27; abundance: -; d_gene: -; j_gene: TRBJ2-7; CDR3nt: TGTGCCAGCAGTTTACGGGGTAGTAGTAACGAGCAGTACTTC; CDR3aa: CASSLRGSSNEQYF